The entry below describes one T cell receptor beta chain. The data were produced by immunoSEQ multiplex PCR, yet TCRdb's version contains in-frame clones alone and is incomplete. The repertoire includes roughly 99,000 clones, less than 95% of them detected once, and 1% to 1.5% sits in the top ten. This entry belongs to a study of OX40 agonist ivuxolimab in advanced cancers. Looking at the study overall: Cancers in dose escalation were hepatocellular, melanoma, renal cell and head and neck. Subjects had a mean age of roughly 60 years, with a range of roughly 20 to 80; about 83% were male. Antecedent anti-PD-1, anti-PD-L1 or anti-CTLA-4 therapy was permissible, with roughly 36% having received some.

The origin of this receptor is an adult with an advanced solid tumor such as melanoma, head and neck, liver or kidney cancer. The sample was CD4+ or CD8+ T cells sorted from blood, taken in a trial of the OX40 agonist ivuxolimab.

CDR3 sequence: CASSLATRKTGELFF. The CDR3 DNA reads as TGTGCCAGCAGCTTAGCAACAAGAAAGACCGGGGAGCTGTTTTTT. The V call is TRBV5-8, the J call TRBJ2-2, with D hard to call. Between the trimmed V and J ends, which lost 2 bases and 5 bases, there was a span of 13 bases. Per the germline V gene, CDR1 is SGHTS and CDR2 is YDEGEE. The CDR3 contains 15 residues.